This TCR beta chain was sequenced in a study of blood T cell repertoires in COVID-19. Study in general: COVID-19 samples from acute and convalescent phases originated in the United States, Italy and Spain. Nucleic acid was either cDNA or gDNA, and it came from T cells, B-cell-depleted T cells, or PBMCs.

In the authors' methods: Nucleated cell number was recorded as an estimate derived from reference gene primer amplification. The table came from immunoSEQ multiplex PCR; TCRdb's copy has only in-frame clones and leaves some out. That table furnishes V, J and clone size, whereas the DNA furnished D and trimming. The sample lists tens of thousands of clones; roughly four fifths were seen once. Losses at the gene ends were 3 bases for V and 4 bases for J; bases not matched to a gene: 16. The CDR3 is 19 amino acids. Germline V gene lookup returns CDR1 SNHLY and CDR2 FYNNEI. Material: peripheral blood. This clonotype was obtained from a woman aged 80 or over with acute or convalescent COVID-19. The rearrangement links TRBV2 to TRBJ2-1, with TRBD2 matching 9 bases. CDR3 DNA sequence: TGTGCCAGCAGTGACCTAGCGGGGCAACTCACATTATCATACAATGAGCAGTTCTTC. This translates into CASSDLAGQLTLSYNEQFF.